This T cell receptor (beta chain) came from a study of blood T cell repertoires in COVID-19. This clone was picked up a small number of times. Original methodology: By means of reference gene primer amplification, nucleated cell counts were estimated. Clones were read by immunoSEQ multiplex PCR, and TCRdb kept only the in-frame ones, dropping some. V and J calls and clone size are as listed in that table; D and trimming were resolved from the DNA. The repertoire holds some 120,000 clones, approximately 83% seen once, with about 6.9% in the top ten. The CDR3 runs to 15 residues. V lost 6 bases and J lost 4, with 17 bases in between. Germline V gene sequence: CDR1 MRHNA, CDR2 SNTAGT.

The sequencing sample was made of peripheral blood. The chain carries TRBV6-4 and TRBJ2-3, with a tentative D call TRBD2 (6 bases). The clonotype comes from an elderly man with active or convalescent COVID-19. The CDR3 region has the DNA TGTGCCAGCAGCCCCTTTCCGGAGGGGCCAGATACGCAGTATTTT. Protein: CASSPFPEGPDTQYF.